The 7 T cell receptor beta chains reported below all come from one sample, sequenced in a study of Ad26.COV2.S vaccination and SARS-CoV-2 variants. Treatment defined: over 15 received Ad26.COV2.S at low or high dose, single or two shots; 5 received placebo; per-sample allocation not given. Day 63 after the first injection of vaccine or placebo was the sampling time. Profiling relied on immunoSEQ multiplex PCR, and the TCRdb table lists in-frame clones only, not all of them. Here the sample spans about 410,000 clones, around nine tenths being singletons. Sequenced here: peripheral blood, sampled in a trial of Ad26.COV2.S vaccine versus placebo. The origin of the receptors is a person between 18 and 65 years old who received the Ad26.COV2.S COVID-19 vaccine or a placebo.

The chain joins TRBV6-6 to TRBJ2-7; D is undetermined. In germline, CDR1 is MNHNY, CDR2 SVGAGI (reference sequence). The CDR3 runs to 12 residues. V gave up 8 bases and J gave up 2 bases, with 10 bases separating them. The CDR3 DNA follows: TGTGCCAGCTCTATCCAGACCTACGAGCAGTACTTC. It translates to CASSIQTYEQYF.

The chain links TRBV27 to TRBJ2-2; D is unresolved. The CDR3 extends over 13 amino acids. The V and J ends lost 3 bases and 7 bases respectively, with 9 bases between them. Germline values: CDR1 MNHEY, CDR2 SMNVEV (reference sequence). CDR3 residues: CASSFVLIGELFF. CDR3 bases: TGTGCCAGCAGTTTCGTTCTAATCGGGGAGCTGTTTTTT.

The CDR3 loop is CASSQDWVQGAPYEQYF. The CDR3 region has the DNA TGCGCCAGCAGCCAAGATTGGGTACAGGGGGCACCCTACGAGCAGTACTTC. The chain has TRBV4-1 and TRBJ2-7; 9 bases match TRBD1. V lost 0 bases and J lost 2; bases outside the gene matches: 8. Germline CDR1 MGHRA, CDR2 YSYEKL. CDR3 length: 17 amino acids.

The chain carries TRBV19 and TRBJ2-7, with TRBD1 matching over 7 bases. The J segment lost 2 bases and the V segment lost 8 bases, leaving 6 bases of the junction unmatched. This CDR3 is 13 amino acids long. In germline, CDR1 is LNHDA, CDR2 SQIVND (reference sequence). The CDR3 spells CASGNTGAYEQYF. Written as DNA, the CDR3 is TGTGCCAGTGGAAACACAGGGGCCTACGAGCAGTACTTC.

The CDR3 DNA is TGCGCCAGCAGCCAAGATCCGATGAACACTGAAGCTTTCTTT. It encodes CASSQDPMNTEAFF. The chain employs TRBV4-3 and TRBJ1-1; D call uncertain. This CDR3 has 14 residues. Germline CDR1 LGHNA, CDR2 YSLEER. The V end was cut by 0 bases, the J end by 0 bases, with 5 bases between.

This clone was observed a handful of times. The rearrangement links TRBV18 to TRBJ2-6; possibly TRBD1 for D (6 bases). With 2 bases removed from V and 2 bases from J, the gap between germline ends came to 7 bases. The CDR3 contains 15 residues. Per germline, CDR1 KGHSH and CDR2 LQKENI. CDR3 amino acids: CASSPRTAGANVLTF. The CDR3, as DNA: TGTGCCAGCTCACCAAGGACAGCTGGGGCCAACGTCCTGACTTTC.

Comment on this clone: Different DNA sequences within this sample yield the same CDR3. The chain recombines TRBV5-4 with TRBJ2-2, with D possibly being TRBD1 (6 bases). Germline CDR1 is SGHNT and CDR2 is YYREEE (reference sequence). V was clipped by 0 bases and J by 1 base, with 10 bases between them. The CDR3 contains 16 residues. CDR3 bases: TGTGCCAGCAGCTTGGAAGGGGGAGAGAACACCGGGGAGCTGTTTTTT. This codes for CASSLEGGENTGELFF. Based on the CDR3 plus reference TRBV5-4 and TRBJ2-2, the full variable domain is ETGVTQSPTHLIKTRGQQVTLRCSSQSGHNTVSWYQQALGQGPQFIFQYYREEENGRGNFPPRFSGLQFPNYSSELNVNALELDDSALYLCASSLEGGENTGELFFGEGSRLTVL.